The source of this T cell receptor (beta chain) is a study of T-cell reconstitution after alpha-beta-depleted transplantation in children (TCRdb year 2016). General notes on the study: Using TCR repertoire profiling, the study followed T-cell immune reconstitution in a quantitative way in children after TCRalphabeta/CD19-depleted allogeneic hematopoietic cell transplantation.

This clonotype was picked up many times. There is no known antigen for this receptor. Base qualities are not at hand, and no much larger clone is one base apart. The library was obtained by PCR. Instrument used: Illumina HiSeq 2500. Molecular barcoding was employed in the preparation of TCR libraries, with unique molecular identifiers being used to normalize TCRbeta repertoire quantification. TCRdb redid the processing of the public reads, applying fastp at Q25 and MiXCR, and retained in-frame beta chains. A single entry per CDR3 protein holds the most common genes and DNA from its merged rows. This sample gives roughly 220,000 distinct CDR3 sequences in total; approximately 9.8% of them show up just once. Approximately 5% of the sample rests with the top ten. The receptor was isolated from a human donor who donated a stem cell graft to a child with SCID. Sequenced here: PBMCs from the stem cell graft donor, sampled from the stem cell graft.

The DNA sequence is given as TGCAGTGCTAGATTCCCGGACACCGGGGAGCTGTTTTTT. This sequence encodes CSARFPDTGELFF. The chain couples TRBV20-1 to TRBJ2-2, with the D gene too uncertain to name. V and J are truncated by 2 bases and 3 bases respectively, leaving an intervening sequence of 7 bases. According to the germline V gene (reference sequence), CDR1 reads DFQATT and CDR2 reads SNEGSKA. Inclusive of the bounding cysteine and phenylalanine, the CDR3 is 13 residues long. Left in the record is the CDR3 DNA by itself, 39 bases read in frame from the first base.